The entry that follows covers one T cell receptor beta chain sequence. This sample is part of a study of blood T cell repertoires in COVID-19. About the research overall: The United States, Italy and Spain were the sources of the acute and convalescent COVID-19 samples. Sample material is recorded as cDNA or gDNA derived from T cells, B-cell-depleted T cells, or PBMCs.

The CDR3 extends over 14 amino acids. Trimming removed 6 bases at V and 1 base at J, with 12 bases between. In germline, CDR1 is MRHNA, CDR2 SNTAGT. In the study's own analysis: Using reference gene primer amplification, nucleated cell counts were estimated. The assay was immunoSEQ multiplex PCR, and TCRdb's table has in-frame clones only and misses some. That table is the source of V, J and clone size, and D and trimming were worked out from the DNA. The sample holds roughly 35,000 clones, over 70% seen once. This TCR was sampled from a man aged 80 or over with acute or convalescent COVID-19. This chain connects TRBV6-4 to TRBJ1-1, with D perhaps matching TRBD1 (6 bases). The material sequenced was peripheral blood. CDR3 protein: CASRRGGGNTEAFF. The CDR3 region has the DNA TGTGCCAGCAGGAGAGGGGGGGGGAACACTGAAGCTTTCTTT.